This T cell receptor (beta chain) appears in the sequencing data of a study of T cells in localized non-small cell lung cancer. Study-wide results and limits: A denser population of T cells in blood accompanied longer overall survival. Maximal T cell clonality occurred in uninvolved adjacent lung, with tumor ranking below it.

Data came from immunoSEQ multiplex PCR; TCRdb stores just in-frame clones and leaves some out. The repertoire holds 25,000 to 30,000 clones, with around 92% as singletons. The V end was cut by 7 bases, the J end by 2 bases, with 16 bases between. Germline CDR1 reads MNHEY; CDR2 reads SMNVEV (reference sequence). The CDR3 contains 15 residues. About this clone: Its target is not known.

This TCR was sampled from a woman aged 35-75 years with stage III lung adenocarcinoma. The V call is TRBV27, the J call TRBJ2-3, with D perhaps matching TRBD1 (6 bases). Sample: peripheral blood mononuclear cells, taken before any cancer treatment. The CDR3 region is CASTSLRDNTDTQYF. In DNA form, the CDR3 reads TGTGCCAGCACCTCTCTCCGGGACAACACAGATACGCAGTATTTT.